These T cell receptor beta chains were read from a single sample in a study of T-cell reconstitution after alpha-beta-depleted transplantation in children. Via MiXCR, TCRdb re-called the PCR reads, giving one row per CDR3 protein. There are 200,000 to 250,000 distinct CDR3 sequences in the sample; about 11% occur only once, and under 30% lies in the top ten. The source material was PBMCs, sampled before TCRalphabeta/CD19-depleted stem cell transplant. These receptors were taken from a child younger than two with acute myeloid leukemia, due to receive a stem cell transplant. CDR3s include the opening cysteine and the closing phenylalanine or tryptophan. A D gene is named only where the DNA matches it firmly. Expanded clones get a size class; other rows say once, few or many, or leave the size out.

v_gene,j_gene,d_gene,abundance,CDR3aa,CDR3nt
TRBV20-1,TRBJ2-4,NA,many,CSALRGVAKNIQYF,TGCAGTGCCCTACGTGGAGTAGCCAAAAACATTCAGTACTTC
TRBV20-1,TRBJ2-5,NA,many,CSARPEETQYF,TGCAGTGCCCGGCCAGAAGAGACCCAGTACTTC
TRBV9,TRBJ1-3,NA,many,CASSVTDSPTGNTIYF,TGTGCCAGCAGCGTAACGGACAGTCCCACTGGAAACACCATATATTTT
TRBV5-1,TRBJ2-7,NA,many,CASSLDSGQNYEQYF,TGCGCCAGCAGCTTGGACAGCGGACAGAACTACGAGCAGTACTTC
TRBV27,TRBJ2-1,TRBD1,many,CASSLGTGPGYEQFF,TGTGCCAGCAGTCTAGGGACAGGACCCGGGTATGAGCAGTTCTTC
TRBV12-3/TRBV12-4,TRBJ2-2,TRBD1,many,CASSRSGGTGELFF,TGTGCCAGCAGTCGCTCAGGGGGCACCGGGGAGCTGTTTTTT
TRBV20-1,TRBJ2-7,TRBD2,few,CSAPLAGDYEQYF,TGCAGTGCTCCTCTAGCGGGAGACTACGAGCAGTACTTC
TRBV19,TRBJ2-1,NA,many,CASRVDISSYNEQFF,TGTGCCAGTAGAGTCGACATCAGCTCCTACAATGAGCAGTTCTTC
TRBV9,TRBJ1-2,NA,NA,CASSVIGNYGYTF,TGTGCCAGCAGCGTAATTGGTAACTATGGCTACACCTTC
TRBV6-5,TRBJ1-1,NA,many,CASSYSREGFYTEAFF,TGTGCCAGCAGTTACAGTCGGGAAGGTTTTTACACTGAAGCTTTCTTT
TRBV5-1,TRBJ2-4,TRBD2,many,CASSERGGLAKNIQYF,TGCGCCAGCAGCGAACGGGGGGGACTAGCCAAAAACATTCAGTACTTC
TRBV7-9,TRBJ2-7,TRBD2,many,CASSPRAGAAYEQYF,TGTGCCAGCAGCCCGAGAGCGGGAGCCGCCTACGAGCAGTACTTC
TRBV6-5,TRBJ2-7,NA,many,CASSYSMASYEQYF,TGTGCCAGCAGTTACTCGATGGCATCCTACGAGCAGTACTTC
TRBV7-3,TRBJ2-1,TRBD2,once,CASSSRLAGGNEQFF,TGTGCCAGCAGCTCAAGACTAGCGGGAGGGAATGAGCAGTTCTTC
TRBV5-6,TRBJ1-4,NA,many,CASSWGTRMTTNEKLFF,TGTGCCAGCAGCTGGGGAACTAGGATGACGACTAATGAAAAACTGTTTTTT
TRBV20-1,TRBJ2-2,TRBD2,few,CSLGGAGELFF,TGCAGCCTGGGAGGGGCCGGGGAGCTGTTTTTT
TRBV15,TRBJ1-5,NA,many,CATRELGDNQPQHF,TGTGCCACCAGGGAGTTGGGCGATAATCAGCCCCAGCATTTT
TRBV6-2/TRBV6-3,TRBJ2-3,TRBD1,NA,CASSKPETGTGPQYF,TGTGCCAGCAGTAAGCCCGAGACAGGGACAGGCCCGCAGTATTTT
TRBV20-1,TRBJ2-7,TRBD1,NA,CSAMGTGGYEQYF,TGCAGTGCTATGGGGACAGGGGGCTACGAGCAGTACTTC
TRBV23-1,TRBJ2-3,NA,NA,CASSQTKDTQYF,TGCGCCAGCAGTCAAACGAAAGATACGCAGTATTTT
TRBV5-1,TRBJ2-3,TRBD2,NA,CASSLPLADADTQYF,TGCGCCAGCAGCTTGCCACTAGCGGACGCAGATACGCAGTATTTT
TRBV6-1,TRBJ2-5,NA,many,CASRNYRVQETQYF,TGTGCCAGCAGAAACTATAGAGTCCAAGAGACCCAGTACTTC
TRBV7-9,TRBJ1-1,NA,many,CASSLNGQSEAFF,TGTGCCAGCAGCTTGAACGGACAGAGTGAAGCTTTCTTT
TRBV5-1,TRBJ2-7,NA,many,CASSRTDSYEQYF,TGCGCCAGCAGCCGGACAGACTCCTACGAGCAGTACTTC
TRBV20-1,TRBJ1-5,NA,many,CSAVGQGGQPQHF,TGCAGTGCTGTGGGCCAGGGAGGTCAGCCCCAGCATTTT
TRBV12-3/TRBV12-4,TRBJ2-7,TRBD2,many,CASSEGTSGTLYEQYF,TGTGCCAGCAGCGAAGGGACTAGCGGGACACTCTACGAGCAGTACTTC
TRBV7-3,TRBJ2-2,NA,NA,CSSSLYGGPNTGELFF,TGTTCCAGCAGCTTATACGGCGGACCGAACACCGGGGAGCTGTTTTTT
TRBV7-9,TRBJ1-2,NA,many,CASSLEGVYGYTF,TGTGCCAGCAGCTTAGAGGGGGTGTATGGCTACACCTTC
TRBV28,TRBJ2-2,NA,many,CASSLFSRMNTGELFF,TGTGCCAGCAGTTTATTCTCGCGTATGAACACCGGGGAGCTGTTTTTT
TRBV3-1,TRBJ2-3,NA,many,CASSQSPLEDTQYF,TGTGCCAGCAGCCAAAGCCCTCTGGAGGATACGCAGTATTTT
TRBV10-1,TRBJ2-2,NA,NA,CASSESRSTNTGELFF,TGCGCCAGCAGTGAGTCGAGATCTACAAACACCGGGGAGCTGTTTTTT
TRBV11-1,TRBJ2-1,NA,many,CASSLGWLESGPSYNEQFF,TGTGCCAGCAGCTTAGGATGGTTGGAGAGCGGACCGTCCTACAATGAGCAGTTCTTC
TRBV7-3,TRBJ2-1,TRBD2,many,CASSKLALSSYNEQFF,TGTGCCAGCAGCAAACTAGCGCTGAGCTCCTACAATGAGCAGTTCTTC
TRBV28,TRBJ2-7,TRBD1,NA,CASSLRDRVLIGQYF,TGTGCCAGCAGTTTGCGAGACAGGGTCTTAATCGGGCAGTACTTC
TRBV7-9,TRBJ2-7,NA,many,CASSLAKGRFLFYEQYF,TGTGCCAGCAGCTTAGCGAAAGGGAGGTTCCTCTTCTACGAGCAGTACTTC
TRBV5-5,TRBJ1-1,NA,many,CASTWGNRWDTEAFF,TGTGCCAGCACCTGGGGTAACCGGTGGGACACTGAAGCTTTCTTT
TRBV6-1,TRBJ2-2,NA,many,CASSEWAGELFF,TGTGCCAGCAGTGAATGGGCCGGGGAGCTGTTTTTT
TRBV12-3/TRBV12-4,TRBJ1-2,NA,many,CASSLRQGEGYTF,TGTGCCAGCAGTTTACGGCAGGGAGAGGGCTACACCTTC
TRBV6-2/TRBV6-3,TRBJ1-1,TRBD1,NA,CASSPRDRATEAFF,TGTGCCAGCAGTCCCCGGGACAGGGCCACTGAAGCTTTCTTT
TRBV5-1,TRBJ2-1,NA,NA,CASSSPQGRLSNEQFF,TGCGCCAGCAGCTCCCCGCAGGGTCGTTTATCCAATGAGCAGTTCTTC
TRBV20-1,TRBJ1-6,TRBD1,few,CSAPSPSGQGRSPLHF,TGCAGTGCTCCCTCCCCGTCGGGACAGGGACGTTCCCCCCTCCACTTT
TRBV15,TRBJ1-5,NA,many,CATSRDFYGTSNQPQHF,TGTGCCACCAGCAGAGATTTTTATGGGACTAGCAATCAGCCCCAGCATTTT
TRBV12-3/TRBV12-4,TRBJ2-1,TRBD1,many,CASIEGPGGGNEQFF,TGTGCCAGCATAGAAGGACCAGGGGGTGGAAATGAGCAGTTCTTC
TRBV24-1,TRBJ1-3,NA,many,CATSDRTHTIYF,TGTGCCACCAGTGATCGCACGCACACCATATATTTT
TRBV4-2,TRBJ2-2,TRBD2,many,CASSQLAGVNTGELFF,TGTGCCAGCAGCCAACTGGCGGGGGTGAACACCGGGGAGCTGTTTTTT